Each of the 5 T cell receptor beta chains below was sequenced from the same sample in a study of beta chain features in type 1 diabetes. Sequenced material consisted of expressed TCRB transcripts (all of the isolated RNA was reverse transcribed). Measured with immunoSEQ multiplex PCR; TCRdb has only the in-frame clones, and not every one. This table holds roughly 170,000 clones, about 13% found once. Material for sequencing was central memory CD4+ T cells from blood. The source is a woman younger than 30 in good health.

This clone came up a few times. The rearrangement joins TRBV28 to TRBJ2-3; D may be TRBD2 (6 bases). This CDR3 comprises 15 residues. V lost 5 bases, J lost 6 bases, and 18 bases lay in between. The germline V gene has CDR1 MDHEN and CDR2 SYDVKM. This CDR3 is CASSRTGTRSDTQYF. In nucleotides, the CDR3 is TGTGCCAGCAGTCGCACCGGGACTCGCAGCGATACGCAGTATTTT.

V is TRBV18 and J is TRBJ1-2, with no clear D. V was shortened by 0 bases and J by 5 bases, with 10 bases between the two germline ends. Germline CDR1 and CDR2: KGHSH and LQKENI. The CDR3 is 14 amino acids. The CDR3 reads CASSPPGDGYGYTF. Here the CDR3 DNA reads TGTGCCAGCTCACCACCGGGAGATGGATATGGCTACACCTTC.

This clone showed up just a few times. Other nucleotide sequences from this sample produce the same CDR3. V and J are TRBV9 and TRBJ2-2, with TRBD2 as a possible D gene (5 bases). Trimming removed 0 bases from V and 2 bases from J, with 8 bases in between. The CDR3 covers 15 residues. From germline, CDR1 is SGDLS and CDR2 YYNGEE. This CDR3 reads CASSVGGRNTGELFF. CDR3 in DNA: TGTGCCAGCAGCGTAGGAGGGCGCAACACCGGGGAGCTGTTTTTT.

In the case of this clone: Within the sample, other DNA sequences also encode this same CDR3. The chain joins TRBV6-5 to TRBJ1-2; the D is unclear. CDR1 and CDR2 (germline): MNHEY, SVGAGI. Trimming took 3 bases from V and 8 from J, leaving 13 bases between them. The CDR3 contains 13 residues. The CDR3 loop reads CASSYEGGSGYTF. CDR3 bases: TGTGCCAGCAGTTATGAGGGTGGCAGCGGCTACACCTTC.

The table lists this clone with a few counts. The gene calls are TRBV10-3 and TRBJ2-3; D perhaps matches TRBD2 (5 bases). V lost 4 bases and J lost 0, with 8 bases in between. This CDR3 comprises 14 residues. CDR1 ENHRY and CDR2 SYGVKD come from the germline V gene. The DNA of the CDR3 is TGTGCCATCAGTGGACGGGGAAGCACAGATACGCAGTATTTT. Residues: CAISGRGSTDTQYF.